This TCR beta chain was retrieved from a study of spatial heterogeneity in lung cancer. Study-level information: Detection consistently yielded more beta chains than alpha chains. TCR and UMI combinations that were unique each appeared, on average, more than ten times in raw reads. Study-level points and caveats: Ubiquitous expanded tumor TCRs were seen in blood more at resection than at follow-up.

The CDR3 has 14 amino acids. Germline V gene data show CDR1 as GTSNPN and CDR2 as SVGIG (reference sequence). V lost 1 base, J lost 5 bases, and 13 bases lay in between. TCRdb recomputed calls from the 5' RACE reads with MiXCR, one row per CDR3 protein. The table records some 85,000 distinct CDR3 sequences, roughly a fifth of them present only once. The time point was: sample taken at primary tumor resection. In each case, whole RNA from tumor, nontumor lung or frozen PBMC was sequenced unsorted. This clonotype was seen more than once but under ten times. The antigen is unknown. This sample comprised PBMCs, obtained at surgery. This clonotype originated in a male donor with early-stage non-small cell lung cancer. V usage is TRBV30 and J usage is TRBJ2-3; a possible D gene is TRBD2 (5 bases). The CDR3 is CAWSEGGFEDTQYF. CDR3 bases: TGTGCCTGGAGTGAAGGAGGATTTGAAGATACGCAGTATTTT.